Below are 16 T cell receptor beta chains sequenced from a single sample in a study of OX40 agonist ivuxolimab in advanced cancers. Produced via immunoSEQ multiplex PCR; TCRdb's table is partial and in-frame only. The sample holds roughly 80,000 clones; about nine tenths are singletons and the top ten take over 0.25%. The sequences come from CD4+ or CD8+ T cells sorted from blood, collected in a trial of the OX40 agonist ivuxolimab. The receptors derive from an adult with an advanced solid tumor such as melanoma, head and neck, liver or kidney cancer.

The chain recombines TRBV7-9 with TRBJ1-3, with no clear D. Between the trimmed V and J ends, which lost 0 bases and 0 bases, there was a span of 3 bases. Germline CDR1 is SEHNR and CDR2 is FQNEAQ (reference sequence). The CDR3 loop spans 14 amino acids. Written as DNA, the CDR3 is TGTGCCAGCAGCTTAGCGTTCTCTGGAAACACCATATATTTT. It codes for CASSLAFSGNTIYF.

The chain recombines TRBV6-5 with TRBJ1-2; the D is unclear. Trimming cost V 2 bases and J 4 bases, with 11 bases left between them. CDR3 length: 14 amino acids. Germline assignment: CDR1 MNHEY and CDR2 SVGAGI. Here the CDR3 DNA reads TGTGCCAGCAGTTACATAGGGTCTGCCTATGGCTACACCTTC. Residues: CASSYIGSAYGYTF.

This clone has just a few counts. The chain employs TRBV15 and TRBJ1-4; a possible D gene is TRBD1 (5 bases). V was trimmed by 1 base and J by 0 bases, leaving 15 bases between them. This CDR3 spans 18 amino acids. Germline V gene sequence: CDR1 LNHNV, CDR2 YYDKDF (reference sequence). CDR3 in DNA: TGTGCCACCAGCAGAGTTGGCTCCTTAGGGGCAACTAATGAAAAACTGTTTTTT. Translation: CATSRVGSLGATNEKLFF. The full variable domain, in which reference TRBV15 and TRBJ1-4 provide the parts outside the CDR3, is DAMVIQNPRYQVTQFGKPVTLSCSQTLNHNVMYWYQQKSSQAPKLLFHYYDKDFNNEADTPDNFQSRRPNTSFCFLDIRSPGLGDTAMYLCATSRVGSLGATNEKLFFGSGTQLSVL.

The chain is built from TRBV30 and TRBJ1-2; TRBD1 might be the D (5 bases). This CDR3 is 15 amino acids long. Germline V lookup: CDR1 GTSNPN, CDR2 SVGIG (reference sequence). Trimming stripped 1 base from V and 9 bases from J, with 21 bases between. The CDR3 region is CAWSGLNVVGVSYTF. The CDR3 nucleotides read TGTGCCTGGAGTGGATTGAATGTAGTAGGGGTTAGCTACACCTTC.

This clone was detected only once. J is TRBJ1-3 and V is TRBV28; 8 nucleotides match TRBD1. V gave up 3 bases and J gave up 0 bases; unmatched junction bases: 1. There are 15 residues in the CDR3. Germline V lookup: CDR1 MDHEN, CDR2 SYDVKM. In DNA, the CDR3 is TGTGCCAGCAGTTTGACAGGGGTCTCTGGAAACACCATATATTTT. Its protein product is CASSLTGVSGNTIYF.

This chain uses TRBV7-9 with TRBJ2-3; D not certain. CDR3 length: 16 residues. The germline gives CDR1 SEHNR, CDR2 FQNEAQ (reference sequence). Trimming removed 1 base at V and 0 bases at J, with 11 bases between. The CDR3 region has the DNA TGTGCCAGCAGCTTAGGACAAACAGATAGCACAGATACGCAGTATTTT. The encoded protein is CASSLGQTDSTDTQYF.

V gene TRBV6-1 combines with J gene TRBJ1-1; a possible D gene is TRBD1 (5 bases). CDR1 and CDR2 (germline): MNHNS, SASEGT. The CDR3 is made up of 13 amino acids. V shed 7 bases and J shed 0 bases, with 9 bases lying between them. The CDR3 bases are TGTGCCAGCAACCCACAGGTGAACACTGAAGCTTTCTTT. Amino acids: CASNPQVNTEAFF.

Here the CDR3 reads CSGWVSGNTIYF. The DNA of the CDR3 is TGCAGCGGGTGGGTTTCTGGAAACACCATATATTTT. V is TRBV29-1 and J is TRBJ1-3; D gene uncertain. The ends were cut back, 7 bases at V and 1 base at J, with 8 bases in the middle. CDR1 and CDR2 from the germline V gene are SQVTM and ANQGSEA. The CDR3 runs to 12 residues.

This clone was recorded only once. CDR3 in DNA: TGTGCCAGCAACTATGGGGGACAGGGGTTGTTCACAGATACGCAGTATTTT. Translated: CASNYGGQGLFTDTQYF. The rearrangement uses TRBV11-2 and TRBJ2-3, with 10 bases lining up with TRBD1. The CDR3 has 17 amino acids. Germline CDR1 reads SGHAT; CDR2 reads FQNNGV. After removal of 7 bases from V and 2 bases from J, the junction contained 12 bases not matched to a gene.

The CDR3 here is CASTLVQGAGNGYTF. As DNA, the CDR3 is TGTGCCAGCACCTTAGTACAGGGTGCAGGGAATGGCTACACCTTC. This rearrangement joins TRBV5-6 to TRBJ1-2; possibly TRBD1 for D (6 bases). The CDR3 is 15 residues long. The germline V gene has CDR1 SGHDT and CDR2 YYEEEE. Trimming cost V 6 bases and J 6 bases, with 21 bases left between them.

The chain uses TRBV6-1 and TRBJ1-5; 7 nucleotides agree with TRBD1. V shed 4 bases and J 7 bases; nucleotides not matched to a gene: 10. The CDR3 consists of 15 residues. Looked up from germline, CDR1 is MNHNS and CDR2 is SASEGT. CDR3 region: CASSGETGKEQPQHF. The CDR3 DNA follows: TGTGCCAGCAGTGGAGAGACAGGGAAAGAACAGCCCCAGCATTTT.

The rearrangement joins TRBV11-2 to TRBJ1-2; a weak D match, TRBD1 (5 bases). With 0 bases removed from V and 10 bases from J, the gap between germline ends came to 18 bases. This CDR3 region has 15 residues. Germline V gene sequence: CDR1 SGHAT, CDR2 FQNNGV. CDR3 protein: CASSLDRTPLEHYTF. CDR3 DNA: TGTGCCAGCAGCTTAGACCGGACACCTCTCGAGCACTACACCTTC.

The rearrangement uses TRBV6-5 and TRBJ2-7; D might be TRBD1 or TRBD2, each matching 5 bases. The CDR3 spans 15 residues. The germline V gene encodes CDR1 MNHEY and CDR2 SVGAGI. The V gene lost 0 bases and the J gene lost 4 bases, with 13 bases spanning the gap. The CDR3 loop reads CASSYSSGTSYEQYF. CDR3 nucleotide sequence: TGTGCCAGCAGTTACTCATCAGGGACGAGTTACGAGCAGTACTTC.

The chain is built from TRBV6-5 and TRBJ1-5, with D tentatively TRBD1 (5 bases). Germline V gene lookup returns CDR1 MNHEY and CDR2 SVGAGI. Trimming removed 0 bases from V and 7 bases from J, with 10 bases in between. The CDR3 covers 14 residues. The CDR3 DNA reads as TGTGCCAGCAGTTACTCAGGGGACGAACAGCCCCAGCATTTT. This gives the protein CASSYSGDEQPQHF.

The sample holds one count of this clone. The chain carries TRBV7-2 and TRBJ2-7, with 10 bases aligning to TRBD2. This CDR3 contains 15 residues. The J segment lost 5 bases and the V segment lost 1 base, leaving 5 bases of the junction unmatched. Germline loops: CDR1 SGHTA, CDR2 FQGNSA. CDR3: CASSLDSGRIDEQYF. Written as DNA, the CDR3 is TGTGCCAGCAGCTTAGATAGCGGGAGGATCGACGAGCAGTACTTC.

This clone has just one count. CDR3 nucleotides: TGTGCCAGCAGAAAGACCAATCAGCCCCAGCATTTT. It translates to CASRKTNQPQHF. V is TRBV28 and J is TRBJ1-5; D ambiguous. Trimming removed 6 bases from V and 3 bases from J, with 6 bases in between. The germline gives CDR1 MDHEN, CDR2 SYDVKM. The CDR3 is 12 amino acids.